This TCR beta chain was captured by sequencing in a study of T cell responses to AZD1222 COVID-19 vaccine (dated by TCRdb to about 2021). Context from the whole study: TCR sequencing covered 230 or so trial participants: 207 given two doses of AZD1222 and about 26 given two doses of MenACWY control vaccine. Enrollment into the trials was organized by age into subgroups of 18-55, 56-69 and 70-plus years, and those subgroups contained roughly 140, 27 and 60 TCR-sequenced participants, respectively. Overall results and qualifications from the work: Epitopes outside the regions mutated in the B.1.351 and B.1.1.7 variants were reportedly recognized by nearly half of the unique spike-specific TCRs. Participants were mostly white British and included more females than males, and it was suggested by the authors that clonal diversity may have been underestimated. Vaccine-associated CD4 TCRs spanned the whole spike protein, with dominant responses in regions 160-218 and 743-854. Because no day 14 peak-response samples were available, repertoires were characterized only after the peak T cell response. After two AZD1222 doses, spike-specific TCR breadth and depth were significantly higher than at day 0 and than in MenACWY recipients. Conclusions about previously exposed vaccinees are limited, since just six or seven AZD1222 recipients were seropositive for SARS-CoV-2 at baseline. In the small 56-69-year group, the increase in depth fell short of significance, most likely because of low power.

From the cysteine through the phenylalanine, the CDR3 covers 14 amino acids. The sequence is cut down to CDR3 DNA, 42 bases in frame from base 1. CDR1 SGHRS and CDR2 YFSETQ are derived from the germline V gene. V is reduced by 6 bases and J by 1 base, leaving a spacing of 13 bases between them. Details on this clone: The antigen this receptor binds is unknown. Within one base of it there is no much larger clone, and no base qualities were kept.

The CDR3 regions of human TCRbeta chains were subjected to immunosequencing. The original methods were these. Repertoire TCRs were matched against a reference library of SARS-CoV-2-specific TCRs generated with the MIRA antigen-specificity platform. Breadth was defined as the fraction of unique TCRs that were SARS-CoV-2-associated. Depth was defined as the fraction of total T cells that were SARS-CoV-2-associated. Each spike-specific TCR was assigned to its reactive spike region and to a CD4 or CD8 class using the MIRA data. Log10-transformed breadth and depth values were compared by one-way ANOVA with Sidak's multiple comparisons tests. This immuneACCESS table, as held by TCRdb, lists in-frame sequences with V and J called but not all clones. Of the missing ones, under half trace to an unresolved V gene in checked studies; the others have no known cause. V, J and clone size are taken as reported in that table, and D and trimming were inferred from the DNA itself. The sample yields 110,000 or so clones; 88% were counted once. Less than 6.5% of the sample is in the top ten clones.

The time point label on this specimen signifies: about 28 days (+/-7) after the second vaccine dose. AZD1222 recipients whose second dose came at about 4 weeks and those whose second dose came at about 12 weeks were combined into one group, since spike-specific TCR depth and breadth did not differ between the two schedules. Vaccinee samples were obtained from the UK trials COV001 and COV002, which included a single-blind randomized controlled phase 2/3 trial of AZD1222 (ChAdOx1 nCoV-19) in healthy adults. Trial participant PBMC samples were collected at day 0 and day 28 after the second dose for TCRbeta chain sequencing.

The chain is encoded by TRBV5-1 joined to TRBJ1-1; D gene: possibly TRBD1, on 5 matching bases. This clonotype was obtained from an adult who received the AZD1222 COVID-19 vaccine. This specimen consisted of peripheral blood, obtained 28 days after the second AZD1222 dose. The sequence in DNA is TGCGCCAGCAAGATACCACAGGCGAACACTGAAGCTTTCTTT. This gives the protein CASKIPQANTEAFF.